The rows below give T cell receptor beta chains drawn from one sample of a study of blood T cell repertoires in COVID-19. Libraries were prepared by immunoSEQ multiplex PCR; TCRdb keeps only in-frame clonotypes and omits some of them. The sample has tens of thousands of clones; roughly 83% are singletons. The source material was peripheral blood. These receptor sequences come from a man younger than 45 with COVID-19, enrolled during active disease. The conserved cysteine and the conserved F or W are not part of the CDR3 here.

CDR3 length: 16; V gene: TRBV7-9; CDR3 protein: ASSPRETESATNEKLF
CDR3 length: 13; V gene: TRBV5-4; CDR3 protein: ASSSYSGGGETQY
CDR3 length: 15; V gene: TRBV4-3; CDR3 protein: ASSQEPGQGTFYGYT
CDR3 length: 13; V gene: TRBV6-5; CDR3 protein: ASSPSGLVADTQY
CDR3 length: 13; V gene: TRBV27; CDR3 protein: ASSRRTRSTDTQY
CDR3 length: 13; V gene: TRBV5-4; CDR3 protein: ASSRDRGTGNTIY
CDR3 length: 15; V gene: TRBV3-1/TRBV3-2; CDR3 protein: ASSQVYREKAGNTIY
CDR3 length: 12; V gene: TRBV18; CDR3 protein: ASSPQDTYIGYT
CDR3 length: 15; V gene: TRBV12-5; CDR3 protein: ASGLADLTGGNTEAF
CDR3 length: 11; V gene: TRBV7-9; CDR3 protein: ASSPGVGTEAF
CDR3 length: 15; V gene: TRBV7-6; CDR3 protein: ASSLPLTNYGNNEQF
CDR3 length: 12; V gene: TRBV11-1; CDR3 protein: ASSPLDRDGELF
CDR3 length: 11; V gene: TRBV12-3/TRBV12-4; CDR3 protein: ASSRQGSNEQY
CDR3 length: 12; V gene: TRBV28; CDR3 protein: ASSLWTENTEAF
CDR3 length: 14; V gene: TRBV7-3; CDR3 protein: ASSLSSPGVQETQY
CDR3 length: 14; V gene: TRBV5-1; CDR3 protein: ASSLRQGAGNYGYT
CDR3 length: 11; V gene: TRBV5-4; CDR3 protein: ASSPRDFTEAF
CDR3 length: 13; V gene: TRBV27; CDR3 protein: ASSRAGTGAQPQH
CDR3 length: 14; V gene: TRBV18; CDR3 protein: ASRTPDRQGAYEQY
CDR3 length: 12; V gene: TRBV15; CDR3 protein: ATSTGVSGYEQY
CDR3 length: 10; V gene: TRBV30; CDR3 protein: AWIGLAETQY
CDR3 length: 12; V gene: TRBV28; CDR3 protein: ASRGAPPSYEQY
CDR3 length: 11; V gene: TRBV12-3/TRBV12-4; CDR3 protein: ASNGDRAYGYT
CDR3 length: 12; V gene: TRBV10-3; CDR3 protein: AISESGGGNEQF
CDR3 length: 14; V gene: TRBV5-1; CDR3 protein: ASSLDDSHPSYEQY
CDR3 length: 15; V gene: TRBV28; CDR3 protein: ASSLPLRLAGNNEQF
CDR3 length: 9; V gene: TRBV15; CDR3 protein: ATEAGAEQF
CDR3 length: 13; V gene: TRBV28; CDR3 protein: ASIQGGSGANVLT
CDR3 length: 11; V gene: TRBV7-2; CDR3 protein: ASSSRTGEKLF
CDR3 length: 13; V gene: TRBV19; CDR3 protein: ASTPPGTSRGEQY
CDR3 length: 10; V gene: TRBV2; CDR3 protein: ASTLATGSLY
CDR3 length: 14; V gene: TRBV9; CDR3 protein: ASSPTEGGGTETQY
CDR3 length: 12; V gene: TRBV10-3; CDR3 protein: AINPQDRGGELF
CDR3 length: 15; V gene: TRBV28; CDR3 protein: ASSSTLLRGRSYGYT
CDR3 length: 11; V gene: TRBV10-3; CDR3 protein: AIGLAGVYEQY
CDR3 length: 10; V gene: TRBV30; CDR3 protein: AWSPTGQRYT
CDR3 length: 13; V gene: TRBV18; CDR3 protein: ASSPYGTTSNTIY
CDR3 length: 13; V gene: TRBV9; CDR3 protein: ASSGSSGGYNEQF
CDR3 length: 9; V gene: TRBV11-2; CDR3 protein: ASRGGTEAF
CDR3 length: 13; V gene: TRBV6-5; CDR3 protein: ASSSGLAGYNEQF
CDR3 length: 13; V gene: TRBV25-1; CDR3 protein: ASSEGGQGNYEQY
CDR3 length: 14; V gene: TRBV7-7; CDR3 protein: ASSLGAGLGTETQY
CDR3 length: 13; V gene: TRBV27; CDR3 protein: ASSFTSGRAYEQF
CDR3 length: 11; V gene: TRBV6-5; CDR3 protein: ASSYSDSYGYT
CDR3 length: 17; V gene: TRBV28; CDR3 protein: ASSFRTGTSGSIRDTQY
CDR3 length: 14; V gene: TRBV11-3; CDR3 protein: ASSLVPGTSNQPQH
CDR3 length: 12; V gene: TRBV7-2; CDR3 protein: ASSRPTGVETQY
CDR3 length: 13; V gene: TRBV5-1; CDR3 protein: ASSLEGRGPDTQY
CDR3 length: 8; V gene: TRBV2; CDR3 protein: ASRTGEQY
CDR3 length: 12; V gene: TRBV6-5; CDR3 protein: ASSWEEGNEKLF
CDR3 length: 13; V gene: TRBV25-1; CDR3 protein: ASSGTQGHHFQAF
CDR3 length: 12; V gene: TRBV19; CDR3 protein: ASRRLAGGYIQY
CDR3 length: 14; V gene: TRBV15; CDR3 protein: ATSRGTGSSGYGYT
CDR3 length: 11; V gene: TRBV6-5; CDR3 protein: ASRTPQNTEAF
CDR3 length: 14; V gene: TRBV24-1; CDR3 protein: ATSDVQRERGDTQY
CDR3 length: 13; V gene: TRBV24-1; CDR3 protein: ATSAGTGVFNEQF
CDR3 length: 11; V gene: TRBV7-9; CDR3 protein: ASSLDRVWGYT
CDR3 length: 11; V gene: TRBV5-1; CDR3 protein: ASSTQWGGQAF
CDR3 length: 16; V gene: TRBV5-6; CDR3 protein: ASSPWRGLAGGTGELF